This TCR beta chain is from a study of EBV T-cell therapy then PD-1 blockade in nasopharyngeal carcinoma (dated by TCRdb to 2020 to 2022). V trim: 0 bases; J trim: 2 bases; unmatched bases: 2. Including the terminal cysteine and phenylalanine, the CDR3 comprises 15 residues. Only the CDR3 region is kept as DNA, spanning 45 bases read in frame from base 1. CDR1 and CDR2, looked up from the germline V gene, are SGDLS and YYNGEE. The Qiagen DNeasy Kit was used to extract genomic DNA from the sorted cells. TCR beta chain deep sequencing was performed on the immunoSEQ platform. For the original study's pipeline: Repertoire data analysis was performed with the immunoSEQ Analyzer software. TCRdb's version of the immuneACCESS table is confined to in-frame rearrangements and falls short of the full clone set. An unresolved V gene accounts for under half of the shortfall where checked; the remainder is of unknown origin. From that table come the V and J calls and clone size; the DNA was used to work out D and trimming. Counted in this sample were some 14,000 clones; approximately 81% of them appeared once. 25% to 35% of the sample goes to the ten largest clones.

This sample's treatment or condition label indicates: AdE1-LMPpoly-expanded autologous EBV-specific T-cell therapy followed by anti-PD-1 nivolumab. In regard to this clone: Its antigen has not been determined. Base qualities were left out, and no much larger clone turns up one base away.

The sample in question was CD8+ T cells from blood, obtained at day 105 from a patient whose treatment included autologous EBV-specific T cells and nivolumab. The chain is made from TRBV9 and TRBJ2-3; TRBD2 agrees with 8 junctional bases. The origin of this receptor is a man aged 40-50 years with nasopharyngeal carcinoma. The DNA sequence reads TGTGCCAGCAGCGTAGACGGGGGGGCCACAGATACGCAGTATTTT. Translated, this is CASSVDGGATDTQYF.